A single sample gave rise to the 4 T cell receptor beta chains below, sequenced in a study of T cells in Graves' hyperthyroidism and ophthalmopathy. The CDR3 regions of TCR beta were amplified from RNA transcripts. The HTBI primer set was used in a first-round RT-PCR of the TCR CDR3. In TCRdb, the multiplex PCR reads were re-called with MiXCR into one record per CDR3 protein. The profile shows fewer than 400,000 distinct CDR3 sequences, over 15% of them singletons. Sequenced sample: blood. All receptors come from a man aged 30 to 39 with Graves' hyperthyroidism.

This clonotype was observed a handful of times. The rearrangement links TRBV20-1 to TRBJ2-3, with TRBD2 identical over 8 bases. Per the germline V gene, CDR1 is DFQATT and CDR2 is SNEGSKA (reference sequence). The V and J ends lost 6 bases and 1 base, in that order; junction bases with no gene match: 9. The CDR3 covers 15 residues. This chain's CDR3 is CSAPGLAAGTDTQYF. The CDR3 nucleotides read TGCAGTGCCCCTGGACTAGCTGCGGGCACAGATACGCAGTATTTT.

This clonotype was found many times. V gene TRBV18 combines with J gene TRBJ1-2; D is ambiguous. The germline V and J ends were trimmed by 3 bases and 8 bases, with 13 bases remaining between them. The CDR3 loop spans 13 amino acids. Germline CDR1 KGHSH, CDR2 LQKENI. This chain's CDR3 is CASSPSGSRGYTF. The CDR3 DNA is TGTGCCAGCTCACCTAGCGGGTCGCGGGGCTACACCTTC. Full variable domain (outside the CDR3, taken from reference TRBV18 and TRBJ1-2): NAGVMQNPRHLVRRRGQEARLRCSPMKGHSHVYWYRQLPEEGLKFMVYLQKENIIDESGMPKERFSAEFPKEGPSILRIQQVVRGDSAAYFCASSPSGSRGYTFGSGTRLTVV.

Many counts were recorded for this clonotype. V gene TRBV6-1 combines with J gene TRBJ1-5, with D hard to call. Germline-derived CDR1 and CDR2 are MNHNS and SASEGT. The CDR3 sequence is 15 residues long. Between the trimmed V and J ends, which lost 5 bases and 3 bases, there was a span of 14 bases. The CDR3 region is CASSSGKLYNQPQHF. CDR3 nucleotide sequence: TGTGCCAGCAGTTCCGGCAAGCTATACAATCAGCCCCAGCATTTT.

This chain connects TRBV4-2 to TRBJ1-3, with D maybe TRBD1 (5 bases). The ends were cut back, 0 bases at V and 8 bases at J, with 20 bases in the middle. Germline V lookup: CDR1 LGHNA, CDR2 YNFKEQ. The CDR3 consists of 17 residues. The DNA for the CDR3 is TGTGCCAGCAGCCAAGAACGGAGTAGTACGGGGGGACACACCATATATTTT. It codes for CASSQERSSTGGHTIYF.